This entry is about one T cell receptor (beta chain). This clone was seen a handful of times. This clone's antigen is unknown. Base qualities are missing; no much larger clone stands one base away. Other DNA sequences in this sample translate to the same CDR3. From the cysteine up to the phenylalanine, the CDR3 has a length of 13 residues. The read is trimmed to its CDR3 DNA, 39 bases read in frame from base 1. Deletion took 2 bases off V and 2 bases off J, with a span of 6 bases between the germline ends. CDR1 and CDR2 were assigned from the germline V gene as KGHSH and LQKENI. A FACSAria II was used to sort memory CD4+ T cells, defined as single viable CD3+CD4+CD8-CD45RO+ cells. CMV serostatus was determined using a Roche Elecsys assay that detects serum IgG against CMV pp150, pp28, p38 and p52. Once the samples were thawed, total CD4+ T cells were enriched through positive selection using CD4 magnetic microbeads. The samples came from a different study that was designed specifically to examine the CD4+ T cell memory repertoire. Peripheral blood mononuclear cells were isolated and cryopreserved following standard operating procedures; serum was stored at -80 °C. CD3-PerCP (BW264/56), CD4-APC (RPA-T4), CD45RO-PE (UCHT1) and CD8-Pacific Orange (3B5) antibodies were used for staining, and non-viable cells were excluded with Sytox blue.

These data are taken from a study of memory CD4+ T cells and cytomegalovirus serostatus (dated by TCRdb to between 2018 and 2020). Regarding the study in general: A total of 33 healthy Belgian adults, of whom 9 were CMV seropositive and some 25 were CMV seronegative, were included in the cohort. The study sequenced CD4+ memory TCRbeta repertoires of a Belgian cohort with known cytomegalovirus serostatus to replicate a published TCR-based CMV serostatus classifier.

General study outcomes and caveats: On the Belgian cohort, the classifier based on the original framework reached a median bootstrapped AUC of approximately 0.95, with a 95% CI of 0.76-1.00. The results were read as suggesting that the CMV-associated TCR signature is, for the most part, present in the CD4+ memory repertoire. Only CD4+CD45RO+ memory cells were sequenced, in contrast to the original study, which included naive and memory CD4+ and CD8+ populations. For CMV serostatus prediction, a median bootstrapped AUC of about 0.96 was reached with the original framework, and a median bootstrapped AUC of about 0.9 was reached with a US-trained random forest. Among the 160 or so previously reported CMV-associated TCRbeta sequences, some 67 showed up in the CD4+ memory repertoires, with each one found in between one and five individuals.

The Quick-DNA Microprep Kit was used to extract genomic DNA from the sorted cells. Amplification of TCRbeta DNA was done with the immunoSEQ hsTCRbeta kit, following the protocol from the manufacturer. An Illumina MiSeq instrument was used to sequence the TCRbeta libraries. The original pipeline was this. Once out-of-frame sequences had been removed, 2,200,000 or so distinct TCRbeta sequences were left, which works out to an average of approximately 72,000 per individual. Each individual was scored according to the count of approximately 170 previously reported CMV-associated TCRbeta sequences and the total productive distinct TCRbeta count. A beta-binomial model was reimplemented in Python, and random forests from scikit-learn, run with default parameters, were trained on data from the US cohort. Classifier performance on the Belgian cohort was summarized as median AUC with percentile confidence intervals over 10,000 bootstrap iterations. TCRdb provides this immuneACCESS table in a form limited to in-frame rearrangements. Some clones are lacking; in checked studies, under half of them reflect an unresolved V gene, and why the rest are absent is not known. V, J and clone size were drawn from that table, and D and trimming were deduced from the DNA. The sample includes over 45,000 clones, with about 81% observed a single time. Around 0.38% of the sample lies in the top ten.

The chain is encoded by TRBV18 joined to TRBJ1-1; a confident D gene designation cannot be given. The specimen was memory CD4+ T cells from blood. This TCR was recovered from an adult in good health and CMV-seronegative. The sequence in DNA is TGTGCCAGCTCACCAATGGCTAACACTGAAGCTTTCTTT. Its protein product is CASSPMANTEAFF.